The source of this TCR beta chain is a study of long-term antiretroviral therapy in people with HIV. The ends lost 7 bases at V and 12 bases at J; junction bases unmatched: 8. CDR1 is WNHNN, CDR2 SYGVQD, per germline (reference sequence). The CDR3 spans 12 residues. Version v3.0 of the immunoSEQ assay was performed at survey level. Clones were read by immunoSEQ multiplex PCR, and TCRdb kept only the in-frame ones, dropping some. The sample consists of roughly 17,000 clones, roughly four fifths of them appearing once. Study-wide points: Those clones which expanded before ART made up the dominant part of the repertoire at all time points. Post-ART samples showed increased diversity that remained below transplant donor control levels.

As for this clone: What it recognizes is unknown.

Sequenced material: unsorted PBMCs, taken 0.3 years after starting antiretroviral therapy. The V gene is TRBV10-1, the J gene TRBJ1-1; 10 bases fit TRBD1. The receptor was derived from a man between 18 and 29 years old with HIV. The CDR3 is CASTPGTGATFF. As DNA, the CDR3 is TGCGCCAGCACTCCTGGGACAGGGGCAACTTTCTTT.